The 3 T cell receptor beta chains presented below share a single source sample, sequenced in a study of Graves' ophthalmopathy and Graves' hyperthyroidism. Transcripts of RNA were the source for amplifying TCR beta CDR3 regions. Scientists carried out first-round RT-PCR using HTBI primers and then a second-round multiplex PCR. TCRdb passed the multiplex PCR reads through MiXCR, listing each CDR3 protein once. This sample has approximately 150,000 distinct CDR3 sequences, with roughly 36% found just once. The specimen sequenced was peripheral blood. The receptors come from a man aged 25 to 45 with Graves' ophthalmopathy.

The chain carries TRBV6-1 and TRBJ1-5; the D is unclear. Germline V gene lookup returns CDR1 MNHNS and CDR2 SASEGT. The CDR3 spans 15 residues. The V end was cut by 5 bases, the J end by 4 bases, with 15 bases between. The chain's CDR3 is CASSRSRPGNQPQHF. The CDR3 DNA follows: TGTGCCAGCAGTCGGAGCCGCCCCGGGAATCAGCCCCAGCATTTT.

This clonotype appeared many times. The chain joins TRBV20-1 to TRBJ2-3, with 12 nucleotides matching TRBD2. V lost 5 bases and J lost 5; bases outside the gene matches: 8. Germline CDR1 is DFQATT and CDR2 is SNEGSKA (reference sequence). The CDR3 totals 15 residues. The CDR3 protein is CSAFVLAGGLDTQYF. CDR3 nucleotide sequence: TGCAGTGCTTTTGTCCTAGCGGGAGGGCTAGATACGCAGTATTTT.

This clonotype was counted many times. An end of the junction does not agree with germline; a read error may underlie this. J is TRBJ1-2 and V is TRBV12-3 or TRBV12-4; TRBD1 matches at 9 bases. The CDR3 has 13 residues. DNA for the CDR3: TGTGCCAGCAGTTTTGGACAGGGGCTAGATTGCGGCTTC. It codes for CASSFGQGLDCGF.